The source of this T cell receptor beta chain is a study of T cells in Graves' hyperthyroidism and ophthalmopathy. The TCR beta CDR3 regions underwent amplification using RNA transcripts as the source. The HTBI primer set drove a first-round RT-PCR of the TCR CDR3. TCRdb itself ran the multiplex PCR reads through MiXCR, one entry per CDR3 protein. The sample has 600,000 to 750,000 distinct CDR3 sequences; approximately 15% are singletons. A single count supports this clonotype. Germline loops: CDR1 DFQATT, CDR2 SNEGSKA (reference sequence). Trimming removed 4 bases from V and 4 bases from J, with 13 bases in between. The length of the CDR3 is 13 residues.

The source is a man aged 45-65 years with Graves' hyperthyroidism. The sample was blood. J is TRBJ2-5 and V is TRBV20-1; the D is unclear. DNA of the CDR3: TGCAGTGCTAAAGATGTACTCGCAGAGACCCAGTACTTC. As protein: CSAKDVLAETQYF.